This T cell receptor beta chain was captured in a study of blood T cell repertoires in COVID-19. This clone was picked up one time. Data came from immunoSEQ multiplex PCR; TCRdb stores just in-frame clones and leaves some out. Of some 200,000 clones in the sample, roughly 85% were seen once. Germline assignment: CDR1 LNHDA and CDR2 SQIVND (reference sequence). This CDR3 contains 16 residues. The V gene lost 7 bases and the J gene lost 0 bases, with 18 bases spanning the gap. The specimen sequenced was PBMCs or T cells enriched from blood (not recorded which). The chain carries TRBV19 and TRBJ1-2; D not resolved. This receptor was taken from a woman aged 35 to 49 with acute COVID-19. CDR3 in DNA: TGTGCCAGTAATCCCCCCGGCGGCGGGCCTAACTATGGCTACACCTTC. It codes for CASNPPGGGPNYGYTF.